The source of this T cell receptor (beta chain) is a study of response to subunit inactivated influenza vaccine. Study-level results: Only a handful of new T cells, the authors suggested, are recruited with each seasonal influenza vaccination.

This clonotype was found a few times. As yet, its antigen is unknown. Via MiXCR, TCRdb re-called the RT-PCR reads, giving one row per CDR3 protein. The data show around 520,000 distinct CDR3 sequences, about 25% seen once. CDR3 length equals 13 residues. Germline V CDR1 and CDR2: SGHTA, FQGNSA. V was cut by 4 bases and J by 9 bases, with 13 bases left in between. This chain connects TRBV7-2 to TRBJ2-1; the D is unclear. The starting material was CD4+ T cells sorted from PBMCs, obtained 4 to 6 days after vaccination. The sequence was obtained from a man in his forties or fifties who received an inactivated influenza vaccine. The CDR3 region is CASSSPGRVEQFF. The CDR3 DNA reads TGTGCCAGCAGCTCACCCGGTCGGGTTGAGCAGTTCTTC. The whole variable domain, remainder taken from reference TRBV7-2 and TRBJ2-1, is GAGVSQSPSNKVTEKGKDVELRCDPISGHTALYWYRQSLGQGLEFLIYFQGNSAPDKSGLPSDRFSAERTGGSVSTLTIQRTQQEDSAVYLCASSSPGRVEQFFGPGTRLTVL.